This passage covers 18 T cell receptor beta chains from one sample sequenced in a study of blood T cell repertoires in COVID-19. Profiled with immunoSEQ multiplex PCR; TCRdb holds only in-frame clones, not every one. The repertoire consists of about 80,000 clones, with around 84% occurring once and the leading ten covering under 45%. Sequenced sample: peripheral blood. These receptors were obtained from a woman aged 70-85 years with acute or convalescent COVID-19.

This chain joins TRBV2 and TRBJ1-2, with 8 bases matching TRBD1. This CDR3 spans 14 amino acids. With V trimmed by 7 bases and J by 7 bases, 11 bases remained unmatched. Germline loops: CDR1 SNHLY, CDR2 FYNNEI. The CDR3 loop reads CASTLDRDISGYTF. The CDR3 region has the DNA TGTGCCAGCACCCTGGACAGGGATATTAGTGGCTACACCTTC.

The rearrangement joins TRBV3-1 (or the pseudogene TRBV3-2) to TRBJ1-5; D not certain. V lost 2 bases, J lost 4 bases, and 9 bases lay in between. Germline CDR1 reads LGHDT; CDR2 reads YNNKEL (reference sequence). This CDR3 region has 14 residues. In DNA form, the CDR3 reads TGTGCCAGCAGCCAATTATCCGGGAATCAGCCCCAGCATTTT. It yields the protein CASSQLSGNQPQHF.

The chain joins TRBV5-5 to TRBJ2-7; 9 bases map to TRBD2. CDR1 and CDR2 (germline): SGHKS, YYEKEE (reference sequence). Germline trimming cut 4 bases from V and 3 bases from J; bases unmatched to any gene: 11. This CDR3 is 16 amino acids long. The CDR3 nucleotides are TGTGCCAGCAGCCAAGAGCCAGCGGGAGGACGCTACGAGCAGTACTTC. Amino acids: CASSQEPAGGRYEQYF.

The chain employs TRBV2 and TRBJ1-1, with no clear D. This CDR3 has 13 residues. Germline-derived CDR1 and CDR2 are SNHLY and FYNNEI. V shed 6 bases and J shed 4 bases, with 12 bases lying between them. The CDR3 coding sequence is TGTGCCAGCAGCGGATACGAGGGCACTGAAGCTTTCTTT. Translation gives CASSGYEGTEAFF.

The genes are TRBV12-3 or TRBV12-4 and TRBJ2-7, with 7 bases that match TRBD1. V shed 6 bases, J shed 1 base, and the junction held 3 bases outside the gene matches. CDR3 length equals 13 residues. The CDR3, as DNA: TGTGCCAGCAGACGACAGGGTTCCTACGAGCAGTACTTC. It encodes CASRRQGSYEQYF.

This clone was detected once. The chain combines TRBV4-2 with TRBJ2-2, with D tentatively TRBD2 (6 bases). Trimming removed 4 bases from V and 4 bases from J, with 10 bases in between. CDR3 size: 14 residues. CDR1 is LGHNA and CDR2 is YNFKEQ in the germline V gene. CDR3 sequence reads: CASSPTRGTGELFF. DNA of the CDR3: TGTGCCAGCAGCCCGACTAGGGGCACCGGGGAGCTGTTTTTT.

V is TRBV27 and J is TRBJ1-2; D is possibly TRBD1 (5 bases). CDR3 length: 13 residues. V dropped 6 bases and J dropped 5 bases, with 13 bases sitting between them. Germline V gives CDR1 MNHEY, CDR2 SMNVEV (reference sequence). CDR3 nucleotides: TGTGCCAGCAGCCCCGACAGAGATTATGGCTACACCTTC. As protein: CASSPDRDYGYTF.

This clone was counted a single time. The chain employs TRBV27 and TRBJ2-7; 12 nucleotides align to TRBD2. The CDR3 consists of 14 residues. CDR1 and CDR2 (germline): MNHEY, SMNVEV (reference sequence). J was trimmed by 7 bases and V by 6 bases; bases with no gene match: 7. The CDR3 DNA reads TGTGCCAGCAGGCTAGCGGGAGGGTTTGGAGAGCAGTACTTC. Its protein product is CASRLAGGFGEQYF.

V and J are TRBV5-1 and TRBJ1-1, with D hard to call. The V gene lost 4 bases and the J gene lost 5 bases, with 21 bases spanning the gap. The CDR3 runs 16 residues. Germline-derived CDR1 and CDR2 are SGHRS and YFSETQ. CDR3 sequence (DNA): TGCGCCAGCAGCCCTCCCGTAACCACCGGTGCGACTGAAGCTTTCTTT. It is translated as CASSPPVTTGATEAFF.

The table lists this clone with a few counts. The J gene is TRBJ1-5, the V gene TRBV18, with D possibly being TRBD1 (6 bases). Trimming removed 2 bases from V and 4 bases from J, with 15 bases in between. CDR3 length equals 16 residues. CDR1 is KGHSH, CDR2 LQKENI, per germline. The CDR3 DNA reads TGTGCCAGCTCACCAACGGGCGGGGGGCGGAATCAGCCCCAGCATTTT. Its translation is CASSPTGGGRNQPQHF.

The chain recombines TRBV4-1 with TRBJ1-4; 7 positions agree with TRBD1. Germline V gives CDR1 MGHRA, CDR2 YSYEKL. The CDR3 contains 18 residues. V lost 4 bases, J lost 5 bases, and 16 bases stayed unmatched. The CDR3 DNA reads TGCGCCAGCAGCCGAACCCGGGACAGCTATCTAAGGAATGAAAAACTGTTTTTT. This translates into CASSRTRDSYLRNEKLFF.

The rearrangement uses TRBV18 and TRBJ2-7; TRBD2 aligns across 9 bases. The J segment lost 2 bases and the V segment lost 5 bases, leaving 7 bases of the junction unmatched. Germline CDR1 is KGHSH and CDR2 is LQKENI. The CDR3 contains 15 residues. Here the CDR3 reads CASSIGTSFPYEQYF. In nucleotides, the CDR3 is TGTGCCAGCTCAATAGGGACTAGCTTTCCCTACGAGCAGTACTTC.

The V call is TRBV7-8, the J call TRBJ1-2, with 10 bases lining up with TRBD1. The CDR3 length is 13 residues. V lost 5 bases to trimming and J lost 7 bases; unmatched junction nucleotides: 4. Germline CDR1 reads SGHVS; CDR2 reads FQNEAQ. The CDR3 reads CASSRDRGSGYTF. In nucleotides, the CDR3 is TGTGCCAGCAGCCGGGACAGGGGATCTGGCTACACCTTC.

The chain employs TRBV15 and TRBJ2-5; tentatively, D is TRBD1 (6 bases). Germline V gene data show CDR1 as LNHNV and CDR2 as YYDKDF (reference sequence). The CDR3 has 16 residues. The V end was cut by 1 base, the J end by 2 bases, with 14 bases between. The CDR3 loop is CATSRGGTQRQETQYF. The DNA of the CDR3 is TGTGCCACCAGCAGAGGGGGGACACAAAGGCAAGAGACCCAGTACTTC. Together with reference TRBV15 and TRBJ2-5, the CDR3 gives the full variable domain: DAMVIQNPRYQVTQFGKPVTLSCSQTLNHNVMYWYQQKSSQAPKLLFHYYDKDFNNEADTPDNFQSRRPNTSFCFLDIRSPGLGDTAMYLCATSRGGTQRQETQYFGPGTRLLVL.

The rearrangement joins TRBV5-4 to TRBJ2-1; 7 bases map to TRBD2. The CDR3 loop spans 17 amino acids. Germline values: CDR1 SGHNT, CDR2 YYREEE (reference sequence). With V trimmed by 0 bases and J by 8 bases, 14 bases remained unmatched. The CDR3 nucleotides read TGTGCCAGCAGCTTGGATTTAAGGGCTAGCGGAACGGATGAGCAGTTCTTC. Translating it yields CASSLDLRASGTDEQFF.

CDR3 in amino acids: CASSPVPGGRVNEQFF. CDR3 sequence (DNA): TGTGCCAGCAGCCCGGTGCCCGGCGGGAGAGTCAATGAGCAGTTCTTC. The J gene is TRBJ2-1, the V gene TRBV5-4; 7 bases are a match to TRBD2. This CDR3 region has 16 residues. Germline CDR1 is SGHNT and CDR2 is YYREEE (reference sequence). V trimming: 4 bases; J trimming: 6 bases; junction bases outside the gene matches: 13.

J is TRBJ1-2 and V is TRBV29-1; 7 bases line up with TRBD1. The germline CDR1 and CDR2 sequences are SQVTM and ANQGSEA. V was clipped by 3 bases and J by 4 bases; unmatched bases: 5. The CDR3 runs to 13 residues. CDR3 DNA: TGCAGCGTTGAGTCCAGGGGGGTCTATGGCTACACCTTC. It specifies CSVESRGVYGYTF.

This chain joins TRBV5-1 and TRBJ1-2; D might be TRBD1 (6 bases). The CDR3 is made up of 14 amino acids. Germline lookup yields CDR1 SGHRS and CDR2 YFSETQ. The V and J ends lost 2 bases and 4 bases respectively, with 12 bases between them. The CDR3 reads CASSLDTGIYGYTF. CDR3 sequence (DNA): TGCGCCAGCAGCTTAGACACAGGGATCTATGGCTACACCTTC.